This T cell receptor (beta chain) was found in a study of cytomegalovirus exposure and HLA in healthy donors. Concerning this clone itself: Its antigen is unidentified.

Per germline, CDR1 ENHRY and CDR2 SYGVKD. V shed 4 bases and J 2 bases; nucleotides not matched to a gene: 7. The CDR3 totals 16 residues. Sequencing was performed with immunoSEQ multiplex PCR; in TCRdb, only in-frame clones are kept and a portion is missing. This sample yields under 200,000 clones, of which about 89% are seen a single time; more than 2.5% belongs to the top ten. Study outcomes and limitations: Subsequent analysis found a tendency for first-cohort TCR clusters to co-occur within the 120 validation repertoires. The listing of 150 to 200 TCR beta chains classed them as cytomegalovirus-associated.

The source of this sequence is a woman aged 18-29 years in good health and CMV-seropositive. Sequenced sample: PBMCs. This sequence joins TRBV10-3 and TRBJ2-7; 11 bases fit TRBD2. CDR3 loop: CAISGGGTSGTYEQYF. The CDR3 DNA sequence: TGTGCCATCAGTGGGGGTGGGACTAGCGGAACCTACGAGCAGTACTTC.